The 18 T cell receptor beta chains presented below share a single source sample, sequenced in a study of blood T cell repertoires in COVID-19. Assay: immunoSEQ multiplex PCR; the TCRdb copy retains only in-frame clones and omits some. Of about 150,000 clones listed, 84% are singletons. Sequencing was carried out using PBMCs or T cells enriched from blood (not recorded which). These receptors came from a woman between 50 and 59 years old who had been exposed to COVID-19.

CDR3 nucleotide sequence: TGTGCCAGCAGCCGGGGACAGCCTTCCACAGATACGCAGTATTTT. Amino acid sequence: CASSRGQPSTDTQYF. The genes are TRBV5-5 and TRBJ2-3; the match to TRBD1 covers 7 bases. The V gene end was trimmed by 4 bases and the J gene end by 2 bases; junction bases not matched to a gene: 7. Germline V gene lookup returns CDR1 SGHKS and CDR2 YYEKEE (reference sequence). This CDR3 spans 15 amino acids.

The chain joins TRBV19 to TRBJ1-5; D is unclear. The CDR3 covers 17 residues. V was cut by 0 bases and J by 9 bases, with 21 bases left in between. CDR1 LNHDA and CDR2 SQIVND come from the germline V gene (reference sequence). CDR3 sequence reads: CASSIDMVRAEPGPQHF. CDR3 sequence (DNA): TGTGCCAGTAGTATAGATATGGTGCGGGCAGAGCCCGGGCCCCAGCATTTT.

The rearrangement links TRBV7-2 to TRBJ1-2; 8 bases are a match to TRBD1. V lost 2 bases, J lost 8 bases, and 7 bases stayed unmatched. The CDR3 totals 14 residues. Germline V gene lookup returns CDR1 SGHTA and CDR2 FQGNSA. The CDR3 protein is CASSLMQGAGGYTF. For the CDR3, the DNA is TGTGCCAGCAGCTTAATGCAGGGGGCGGGAGGCTACACCTTC.

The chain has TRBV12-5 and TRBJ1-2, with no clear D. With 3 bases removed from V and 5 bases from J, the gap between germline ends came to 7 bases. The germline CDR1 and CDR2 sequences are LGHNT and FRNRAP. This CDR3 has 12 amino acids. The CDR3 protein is CASGFKLYGYTF. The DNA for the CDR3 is TGTGCTAGTGGTTTCAAGCTATATGGCTACACCTTC.

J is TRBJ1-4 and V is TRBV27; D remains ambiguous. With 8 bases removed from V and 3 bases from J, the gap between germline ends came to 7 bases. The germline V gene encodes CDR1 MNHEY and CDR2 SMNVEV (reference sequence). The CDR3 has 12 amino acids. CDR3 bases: TGTGCCAGCTTTGGAGCTAATGAAAAACTGTTTTTT. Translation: CASFGANEKLFF.

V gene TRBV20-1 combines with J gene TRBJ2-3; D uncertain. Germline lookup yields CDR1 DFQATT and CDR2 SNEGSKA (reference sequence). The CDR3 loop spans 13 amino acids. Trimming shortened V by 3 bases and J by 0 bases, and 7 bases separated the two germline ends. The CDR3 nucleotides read TGCAGTGCTAGTTCAAGCAGCACAGATACGCAGTATTTT. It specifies CSASSSSTDTQYF.

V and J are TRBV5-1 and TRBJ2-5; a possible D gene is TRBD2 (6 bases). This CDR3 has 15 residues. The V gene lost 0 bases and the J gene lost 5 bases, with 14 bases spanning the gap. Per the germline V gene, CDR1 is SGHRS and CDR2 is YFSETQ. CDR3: CASSLVDSRGETQYF. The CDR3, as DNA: TGCGCCAGCAGCTTGGTAGACAGTCGGGGGGAGACCCAGTACTTC. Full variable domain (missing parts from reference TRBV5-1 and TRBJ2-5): KAGVTQTPRYLIKTRGQQVTLSCSPISGHRSVSWYQQTPGQGLQFLFEYFSETQRNKGNFPGRFSGRQFSNSRSEMNVSTLELGDSALYLCASSLVDSRGETQYFGPGTRLLVL.

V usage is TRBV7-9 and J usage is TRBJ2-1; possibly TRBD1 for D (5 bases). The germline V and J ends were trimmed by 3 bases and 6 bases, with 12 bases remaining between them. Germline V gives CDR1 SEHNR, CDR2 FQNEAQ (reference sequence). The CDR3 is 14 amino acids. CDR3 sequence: CASSFTTGFNEQFF. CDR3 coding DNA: TGTGCCAGCAGCTTTACCACAGGTTTCAATGAGCAGTTCTTC.

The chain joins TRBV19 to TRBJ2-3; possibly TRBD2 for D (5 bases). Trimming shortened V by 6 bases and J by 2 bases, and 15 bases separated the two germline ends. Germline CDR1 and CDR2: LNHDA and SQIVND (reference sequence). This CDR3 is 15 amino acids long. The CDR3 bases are TGTGCCAGTAGCGGAATCGGGGTGACCACAGATACGCAGTATTTT. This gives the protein CASSGIGVTTDTQYF.

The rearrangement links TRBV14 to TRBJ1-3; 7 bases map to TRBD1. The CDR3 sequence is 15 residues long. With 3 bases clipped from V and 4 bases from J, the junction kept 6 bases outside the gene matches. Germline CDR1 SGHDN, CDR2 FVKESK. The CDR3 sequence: CASSHYGTDGNTIYF. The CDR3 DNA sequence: TGTGCCAGCAGCCATTACGGGACAGACGGAAACACCATATATTTT.

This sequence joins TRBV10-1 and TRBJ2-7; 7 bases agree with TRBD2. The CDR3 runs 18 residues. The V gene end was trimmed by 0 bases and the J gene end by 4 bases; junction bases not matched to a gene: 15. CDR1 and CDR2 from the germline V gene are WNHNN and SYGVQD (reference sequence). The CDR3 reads CASSESLRVDLAVYEQYF. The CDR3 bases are TGCGCCAGCAGTGAGTCCCTCCGCGTCGACCTAGCGGTGTACGAGCAGTACTTC.

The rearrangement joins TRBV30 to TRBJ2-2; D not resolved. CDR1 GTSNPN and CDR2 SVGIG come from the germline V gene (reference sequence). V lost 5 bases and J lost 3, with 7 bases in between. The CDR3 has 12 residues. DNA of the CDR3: TGTGCCTGGGACAAGGACACCGGGGAGCTGTTTTTT. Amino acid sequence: CAWDKDTGELFF.

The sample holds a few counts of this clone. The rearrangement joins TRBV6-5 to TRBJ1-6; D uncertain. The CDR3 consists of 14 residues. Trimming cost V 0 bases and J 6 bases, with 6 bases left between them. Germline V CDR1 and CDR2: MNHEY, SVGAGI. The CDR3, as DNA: TGTGCCAGCAGTTACTCGGCGGGTAATTCACCCCTCCACTTT. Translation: CASSYSAGNSPLHF.

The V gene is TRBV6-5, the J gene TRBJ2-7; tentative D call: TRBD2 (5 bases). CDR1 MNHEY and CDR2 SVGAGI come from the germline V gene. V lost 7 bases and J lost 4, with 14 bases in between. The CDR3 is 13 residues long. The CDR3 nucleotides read TGTGCCAGCACCACACTAGGAAGGTACGAGCAGTACTTC. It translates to CASTTLGRYEQYF.

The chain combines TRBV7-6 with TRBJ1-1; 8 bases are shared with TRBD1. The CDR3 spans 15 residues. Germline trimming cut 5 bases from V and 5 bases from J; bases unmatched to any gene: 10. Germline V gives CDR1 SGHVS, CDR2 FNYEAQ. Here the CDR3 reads CASSPRTGSGTEAFF. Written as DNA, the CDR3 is TGTGCCAGCAGCCCCCGGACAGGGAGTGGGACTGAAGCTTTCTTT. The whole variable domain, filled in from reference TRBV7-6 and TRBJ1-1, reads GAGVSQSPRYKVTKRGQDVALRCDPISGHVSLYWYRQALGQGPEFLTYFNYEAQQDKSGLPNDRFSAERPEGSISTLTIQRTEQRDSAMYRCASSPRTGSGTEAFFGQGTRLTVV.

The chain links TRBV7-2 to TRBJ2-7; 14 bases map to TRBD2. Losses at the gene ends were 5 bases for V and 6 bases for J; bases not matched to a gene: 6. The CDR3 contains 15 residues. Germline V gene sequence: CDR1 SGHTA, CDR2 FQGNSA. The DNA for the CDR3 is TGTGCCAGCAGCCTGACTAGCGGGAGGGGTGGCGAGCAGTACTTC. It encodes CASSLTSGRGGEQYF.

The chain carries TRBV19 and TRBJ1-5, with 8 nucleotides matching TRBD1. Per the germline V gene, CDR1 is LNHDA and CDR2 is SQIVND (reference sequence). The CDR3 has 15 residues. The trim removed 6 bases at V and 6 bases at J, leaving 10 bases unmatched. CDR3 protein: CASSPSTGESQPQHF. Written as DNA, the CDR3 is TGTGCCAGTAGCCCTTCGACAGGGGAGAGTCAGCCCCAGCATTTT.

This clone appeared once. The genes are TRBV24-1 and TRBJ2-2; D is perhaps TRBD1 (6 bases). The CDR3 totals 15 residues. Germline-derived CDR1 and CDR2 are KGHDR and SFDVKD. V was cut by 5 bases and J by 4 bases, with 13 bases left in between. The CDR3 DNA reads TGTGCCACCAGTGCCCCCGGGACATCCACCGGGGAGCTGTTTTTT. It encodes CATSAPGTSTGELFF.